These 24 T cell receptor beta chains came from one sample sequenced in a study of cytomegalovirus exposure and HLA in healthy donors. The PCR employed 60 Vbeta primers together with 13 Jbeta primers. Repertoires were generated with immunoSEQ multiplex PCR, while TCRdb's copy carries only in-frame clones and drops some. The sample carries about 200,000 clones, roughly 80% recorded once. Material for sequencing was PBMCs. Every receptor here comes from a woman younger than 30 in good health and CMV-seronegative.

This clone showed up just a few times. The CDR3 sequence is CASSYNTGSYGYTF. The CDR3 bases are TGTGCCAGCAGTTACAACACAGGCAGCTATGGCTACACCTTC. The chain is built from TRBV6-5 and TRBJ1-2, with D possibly matching TRBD1 (5 bases). The CDR3 covers 14 residues. V was clipped by 2 bases and J by 4 bases, with 11 bases between them. From germline, CDR1 is MNHEY and CDR2 SVGAGI.

CDR3 residues: CATGDARSRGELFF. DNA for the CDR3: TGTGCCACCGGCGACGCCAGGTCCCGCGGGGAGCTGTTTTTT. The chain employs TRBV5-6 and TRBJ2-2; D remains ambiguous. The CDR3 length is 14 residues. Per the germline V gene, CDR1 is SGHDT and CDR2 is YYEEEE. Trimming cost V 9 bases and J 7 bases, with 19 bases left between them.

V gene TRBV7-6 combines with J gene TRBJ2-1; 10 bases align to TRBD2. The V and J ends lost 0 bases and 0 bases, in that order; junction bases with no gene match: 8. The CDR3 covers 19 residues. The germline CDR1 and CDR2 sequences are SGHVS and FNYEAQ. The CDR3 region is CASSLANSIAGGSYNEQFF. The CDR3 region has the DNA TGTGCCAGCAGCTTAGCGAACTCGATAGCGGGAGGCTCCTACAATGAGCAGTTCTTC.

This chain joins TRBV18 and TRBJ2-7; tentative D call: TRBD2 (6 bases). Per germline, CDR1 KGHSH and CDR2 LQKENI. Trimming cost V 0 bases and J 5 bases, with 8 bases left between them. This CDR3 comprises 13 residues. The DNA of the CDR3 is TGTGCCAGCTCACCACCGGGGGGTCACGAGCAGTACTTC. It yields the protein CASSPPGGHEQYF. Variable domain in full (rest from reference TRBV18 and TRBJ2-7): NAGVMQNPRHLVRRRGQEARLRCSPMKGHSHVYWYRQLPEEGLKFMVYLQKENIIDESGMPKERFSAEFPKEGPSILRIQQVVRGDSAAYFCASSPPGGHEQYFGPGTRLTVT.

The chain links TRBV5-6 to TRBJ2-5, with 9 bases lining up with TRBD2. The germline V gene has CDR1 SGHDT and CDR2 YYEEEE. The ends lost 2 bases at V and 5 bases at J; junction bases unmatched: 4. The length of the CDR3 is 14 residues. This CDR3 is CASSFGTSKETQYF. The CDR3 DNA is TGTGCCAGCAGCTTCGGGACTAGCAAGGAGACCCAGTACTTC.

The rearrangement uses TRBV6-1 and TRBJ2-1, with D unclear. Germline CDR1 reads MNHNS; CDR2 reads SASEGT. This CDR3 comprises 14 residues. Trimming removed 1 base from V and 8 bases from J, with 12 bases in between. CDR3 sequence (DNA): TGTGCCAGCAGTGAAGAAATAGCCCCGGATGAGCAGTTCTTC. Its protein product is CASSEEIAPDEQFF.

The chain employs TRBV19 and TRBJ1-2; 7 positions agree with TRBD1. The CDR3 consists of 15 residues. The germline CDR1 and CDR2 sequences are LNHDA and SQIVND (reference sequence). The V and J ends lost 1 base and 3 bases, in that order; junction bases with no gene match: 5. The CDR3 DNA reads TGTGCCAGTAGTATAGTCCCCGGGACAGACTATGGCTACACCTTC. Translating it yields CASSIVPGTDYGYTF.

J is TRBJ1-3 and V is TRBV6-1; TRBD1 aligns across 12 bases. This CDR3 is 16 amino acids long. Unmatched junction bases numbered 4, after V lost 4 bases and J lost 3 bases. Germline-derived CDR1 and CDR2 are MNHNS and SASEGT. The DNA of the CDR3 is TGTGCCAGCAGTGGGGGACAGGGGGCGTTTGGAAACACCATATATTTT. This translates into CASSGGQGAFGNTIYF.

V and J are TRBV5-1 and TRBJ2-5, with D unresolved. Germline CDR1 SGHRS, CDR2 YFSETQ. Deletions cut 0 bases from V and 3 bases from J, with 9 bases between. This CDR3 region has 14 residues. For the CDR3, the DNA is TGCGCCAGCAGCTTGGAAGTACGAGAAGAGACCCAGTACTTC. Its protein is CASSLEVREETQYF.

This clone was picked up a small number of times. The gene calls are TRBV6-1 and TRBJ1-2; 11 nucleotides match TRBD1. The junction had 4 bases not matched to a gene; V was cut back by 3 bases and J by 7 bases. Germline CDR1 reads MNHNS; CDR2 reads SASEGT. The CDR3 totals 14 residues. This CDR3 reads CASSEDRGRFGYTF. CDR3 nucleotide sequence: TGTGCCAGCAGTGAGGACAGGGGGCGGTTTGGCTACACCTTC.

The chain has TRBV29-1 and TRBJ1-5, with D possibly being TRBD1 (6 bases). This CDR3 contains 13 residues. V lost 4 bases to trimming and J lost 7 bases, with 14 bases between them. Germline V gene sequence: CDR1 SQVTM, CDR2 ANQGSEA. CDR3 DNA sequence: TGCAGCGTTGTATGGGGCCAGGGGCAGCCCCAGCATTTT. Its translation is CSVVWGQGQPQHF.

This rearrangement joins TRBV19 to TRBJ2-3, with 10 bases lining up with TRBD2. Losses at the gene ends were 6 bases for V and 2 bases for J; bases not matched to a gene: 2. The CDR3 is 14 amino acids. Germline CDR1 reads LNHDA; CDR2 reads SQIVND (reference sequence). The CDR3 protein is CASSLAGDTDTQYF. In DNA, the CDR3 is TGTGCCAGTAGCCTAGCGGGGGACACAGATACGCAGTATTTT.

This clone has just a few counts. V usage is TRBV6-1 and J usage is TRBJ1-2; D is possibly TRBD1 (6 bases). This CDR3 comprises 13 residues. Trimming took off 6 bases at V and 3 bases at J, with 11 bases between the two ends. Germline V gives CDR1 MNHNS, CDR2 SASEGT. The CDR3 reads CASSFGQYYGYTF. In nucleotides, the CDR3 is TGTGCCAGCAGCTTTGGACAGTACTATGGCTACACCTTC.

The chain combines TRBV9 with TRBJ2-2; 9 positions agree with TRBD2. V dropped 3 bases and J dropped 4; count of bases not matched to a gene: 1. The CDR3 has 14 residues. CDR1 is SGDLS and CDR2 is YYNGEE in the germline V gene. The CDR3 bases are TGTGCCAGCAGCGCTAGCGGGACCACCGGGGAGCTGTTTTTT. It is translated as CASSASGTTGELFF.

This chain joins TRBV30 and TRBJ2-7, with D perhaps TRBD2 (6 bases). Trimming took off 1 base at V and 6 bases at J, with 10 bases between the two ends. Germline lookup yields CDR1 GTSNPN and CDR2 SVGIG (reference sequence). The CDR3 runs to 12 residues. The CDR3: CAWSGGLVEQYF. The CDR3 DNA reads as TGTGCCTGGAGTGGGGGACTGGTCGAGCAGTACTTC. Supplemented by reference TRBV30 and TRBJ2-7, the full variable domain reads SQTIHQWPATLVQPVGSPLSLECTVEGTSNPNLYWYRQAAGRGLQLLFYSVGIGQISSEVPQNLSASRPQDRQFILSSKKLLLSDSGFYLCAWSGGLVEQYFGPGTRLTVT.

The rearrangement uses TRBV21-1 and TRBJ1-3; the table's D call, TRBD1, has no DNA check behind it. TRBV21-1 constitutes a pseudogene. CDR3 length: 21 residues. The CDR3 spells CASSKVCGGRGRLNSGNTIYF. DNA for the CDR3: TGTGCCAGCAGCAAAGTTTGTGGGGGCAGGGGGCGCTTAAATTCTGGAAACACCATATATTTT.

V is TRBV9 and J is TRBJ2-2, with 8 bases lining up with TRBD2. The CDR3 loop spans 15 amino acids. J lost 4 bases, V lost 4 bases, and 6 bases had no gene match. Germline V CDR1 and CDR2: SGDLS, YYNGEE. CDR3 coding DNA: TGTGCCAGCAGCCCTCGGGGGGGTGCCACCGGGGAGCTGTTTTTT. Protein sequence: CASSPRGGATGELFF.

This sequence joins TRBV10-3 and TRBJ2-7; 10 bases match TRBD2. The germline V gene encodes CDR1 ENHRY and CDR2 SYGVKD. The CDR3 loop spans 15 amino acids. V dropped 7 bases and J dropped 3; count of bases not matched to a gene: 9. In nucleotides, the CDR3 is TGTGCCATCAACGAAGGACTAGCGGAGTACTACGAGCAGTACTTC. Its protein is CAINEGLAEYYEQYF.

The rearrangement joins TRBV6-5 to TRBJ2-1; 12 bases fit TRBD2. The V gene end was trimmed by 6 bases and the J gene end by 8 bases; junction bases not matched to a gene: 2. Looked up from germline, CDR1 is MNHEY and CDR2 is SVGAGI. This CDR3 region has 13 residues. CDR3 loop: CASSRLAGDEQFF. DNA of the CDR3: TGTGCCAGCAGCCGACTAGCGGGAGATGAGCAGTTCTTC.

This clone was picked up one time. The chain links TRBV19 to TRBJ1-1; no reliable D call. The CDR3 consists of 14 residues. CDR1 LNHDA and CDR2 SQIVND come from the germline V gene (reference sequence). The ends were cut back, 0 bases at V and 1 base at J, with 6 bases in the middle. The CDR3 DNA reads TGTGCCAGTAGTATAGAGGGAGGGAACACTGAAGCTTTCTTT. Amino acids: CASSIEGGNTEAFF.

CDR3 bases: TGTGCCAGCAGTTTAAAGATCGGGGGCTCTGGGGCCAACGTCCTGACTTTC. Translation: CASSLKIGGSGANVLTF. The chain uses TRBV28 and TRBJ2-6; D might be TRBD2 (6 bases). Germline CDR1 reads MDHEN; CDR2 reads SYDVKM. V lost 2 bases to trimming and J lost 0 bases, with 11 bases between them. The CDR3 is 17 residues long.

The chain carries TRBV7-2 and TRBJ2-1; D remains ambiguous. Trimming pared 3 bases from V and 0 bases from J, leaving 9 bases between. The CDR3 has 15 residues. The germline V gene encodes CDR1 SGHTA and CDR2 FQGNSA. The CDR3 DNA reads TGTGCCAGCAGCTTCGACATAAGCTCCTACAATGAGCAGTTCTTC. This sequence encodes CASSFDISSYNEQFF. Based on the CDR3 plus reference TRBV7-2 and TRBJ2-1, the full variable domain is GAGVSQSPSNKVTEKGKDVELRCDPISGHTALYWYRQSLGQGLEFLIYFQGNSAPDKSGLPSDRFSAERTGGSVSTLTIQRTQQEDSAVYLCASSFDISSYNEQFFGPGTRLTVL.

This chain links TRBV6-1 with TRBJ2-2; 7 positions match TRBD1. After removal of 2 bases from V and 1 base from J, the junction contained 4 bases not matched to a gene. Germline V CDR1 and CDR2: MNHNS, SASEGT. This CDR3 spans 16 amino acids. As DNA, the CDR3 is TGTGCCAGCAGTGAACCCCGGACAGGGAACACCGGGGAGCTGTTTTTT. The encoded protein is CASSEPRTGNTGELFF.

The CDR3 loop reads CASSSDRDTGELFF. The CDR3 region has the DNA TGTGCCAGCAGCTCAGACAGGGACACCGGGGAGCTGTTTTTT. This chain links TRBV13 with TRBJ2-2; 7 bases fit TRBD1. The CDR3 covers 14 residues. Germline trimming cut 4 bases from V and 3 bases from J; bases unmatched to any gene: 2. The germline CDR1 and CDR2 sequences are PRHDT and FYEKMQ (reference sequence).